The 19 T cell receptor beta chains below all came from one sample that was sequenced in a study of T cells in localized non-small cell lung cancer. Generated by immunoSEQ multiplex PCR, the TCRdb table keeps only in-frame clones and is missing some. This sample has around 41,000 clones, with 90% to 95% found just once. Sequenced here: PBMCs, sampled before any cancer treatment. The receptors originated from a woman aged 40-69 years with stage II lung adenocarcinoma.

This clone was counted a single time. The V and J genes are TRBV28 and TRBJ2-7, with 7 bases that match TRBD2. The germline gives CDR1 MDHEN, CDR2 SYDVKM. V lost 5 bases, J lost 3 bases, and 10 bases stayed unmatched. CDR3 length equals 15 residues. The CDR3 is CASSLGEGEHYEQYF. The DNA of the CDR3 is TGTGCCAGCAGTCTTGGGGAGGGAGAACACTACGAGCAGTACTTC.

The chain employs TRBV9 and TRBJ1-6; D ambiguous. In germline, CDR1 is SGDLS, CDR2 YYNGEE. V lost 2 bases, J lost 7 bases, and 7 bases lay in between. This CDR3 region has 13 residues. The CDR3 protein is CASSVTGNSPLHF. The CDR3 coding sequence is TGTGCCAGCAGCGTTACGGGCAATTCACCCCTCCACTTT.

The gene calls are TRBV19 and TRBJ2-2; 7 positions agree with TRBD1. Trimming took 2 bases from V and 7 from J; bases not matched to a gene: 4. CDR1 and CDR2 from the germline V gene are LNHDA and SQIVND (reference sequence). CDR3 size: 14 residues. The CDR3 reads CASSITGADGELFF. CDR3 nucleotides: TGTGCCAGTAGTATAACAGGGGCGGACGGGGAGCTGTTTTTT.

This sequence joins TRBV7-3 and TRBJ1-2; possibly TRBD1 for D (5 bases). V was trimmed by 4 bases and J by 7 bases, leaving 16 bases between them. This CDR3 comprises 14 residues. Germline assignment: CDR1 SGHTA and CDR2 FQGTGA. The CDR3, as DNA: TGTGCCAGCAGCTCCCAGGGAATGGAGGCTGGCTACACCTTC. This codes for CASSSQGMEAGYTF.

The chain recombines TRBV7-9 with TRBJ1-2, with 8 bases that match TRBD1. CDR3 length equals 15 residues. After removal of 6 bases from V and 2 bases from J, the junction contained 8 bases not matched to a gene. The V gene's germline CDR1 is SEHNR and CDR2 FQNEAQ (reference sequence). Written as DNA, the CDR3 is TGTGCCAGCAGTTCCCCAGGGGGCCGGAACTATGGCTACACCTTC. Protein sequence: CASSSPGGRNYGYTF.

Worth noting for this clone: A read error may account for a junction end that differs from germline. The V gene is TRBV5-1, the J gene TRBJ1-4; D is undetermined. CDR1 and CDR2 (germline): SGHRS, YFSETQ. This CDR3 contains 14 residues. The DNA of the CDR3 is TGCGCCAACAGCTTGCCAGGACCTAATGAAAAACTGTTTTTT. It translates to CANSLPGPNEKLFF.

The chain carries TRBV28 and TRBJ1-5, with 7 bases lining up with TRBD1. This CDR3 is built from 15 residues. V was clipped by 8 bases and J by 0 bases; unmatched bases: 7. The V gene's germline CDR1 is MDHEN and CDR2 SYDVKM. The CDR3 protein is CASSFQGDSNQPQHF. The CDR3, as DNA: TGTGCCAGCTCCTTCCAGGGGGATAGCAATCAGCCCCAGCATTTT.

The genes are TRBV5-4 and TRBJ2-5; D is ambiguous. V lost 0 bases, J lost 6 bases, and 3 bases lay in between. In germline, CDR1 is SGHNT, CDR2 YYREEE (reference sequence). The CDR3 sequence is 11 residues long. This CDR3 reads CASSLGQTQYF. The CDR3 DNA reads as TGTGCCAGCAGCTTGGGGCAGACCCAGTACTTC. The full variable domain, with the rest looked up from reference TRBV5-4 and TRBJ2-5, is ETGVTQSPTHLIKTRGQQVTLRCSSQSGHNTVSWYQQALGQGPQFIFQYYREEENGRGNFPPRFSGLQFPNYSSELNVNALELDDSALYLCASSLGQTQYFGPGTRLLVL.

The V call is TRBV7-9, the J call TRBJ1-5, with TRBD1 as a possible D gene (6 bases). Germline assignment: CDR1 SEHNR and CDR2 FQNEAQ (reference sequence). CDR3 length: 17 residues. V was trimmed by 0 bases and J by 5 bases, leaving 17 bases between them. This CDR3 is CASSLASGTAGDQPQHF. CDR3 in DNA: TGTGCCAGCAGCTTAGCATCCGGGACGGCAGGGGATCAGCCCCAGCATTTT.

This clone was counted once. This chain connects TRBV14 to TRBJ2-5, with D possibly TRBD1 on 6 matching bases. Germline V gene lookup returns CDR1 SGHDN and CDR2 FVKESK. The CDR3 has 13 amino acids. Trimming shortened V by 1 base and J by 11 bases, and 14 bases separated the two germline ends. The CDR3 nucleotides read TGTGCCAGCAGCCAAGGGGAGACTGGGACACAGTACTTC. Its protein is CASSQGETGTQYF.

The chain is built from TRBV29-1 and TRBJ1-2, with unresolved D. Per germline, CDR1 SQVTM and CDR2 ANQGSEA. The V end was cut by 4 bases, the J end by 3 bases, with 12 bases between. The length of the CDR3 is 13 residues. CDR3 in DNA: TGCAGCGTTGTGGATCAGGAACACTATGGCTACACCTTC. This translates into CSVVDQEHYGYTF. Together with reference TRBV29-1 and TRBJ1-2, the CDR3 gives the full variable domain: SAVISQKPSRDICQRGTSLTIQCQVDSQVTMMFWYRQQPGQSLTLIATANQGSEATYESGFVIDKFPISRPNLTFSTLTVSNMSPEDSSIYLCSVVDQEHYGYTFGSGTRLTVV.

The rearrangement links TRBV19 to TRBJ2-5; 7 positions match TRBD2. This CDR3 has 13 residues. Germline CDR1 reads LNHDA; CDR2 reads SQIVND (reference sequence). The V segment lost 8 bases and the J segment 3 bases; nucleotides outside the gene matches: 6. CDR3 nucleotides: TGTGCCAGTTCAAAGCGGGGAGAAGAGACCCAGTACTTC. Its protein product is CASSKRGEETQYF.

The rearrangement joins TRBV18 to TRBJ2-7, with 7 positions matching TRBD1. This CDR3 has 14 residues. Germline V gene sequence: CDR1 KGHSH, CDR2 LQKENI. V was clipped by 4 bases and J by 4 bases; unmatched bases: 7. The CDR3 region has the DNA TGTGCCAGCTCACTTTCCGGGACAGCTTACGAGCAGTACTTC. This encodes CASSLSGTAYEQYF.

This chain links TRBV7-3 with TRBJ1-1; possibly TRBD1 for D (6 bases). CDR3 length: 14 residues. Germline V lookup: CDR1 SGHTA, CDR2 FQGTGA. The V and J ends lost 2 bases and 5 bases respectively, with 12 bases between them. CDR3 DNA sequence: TGTGCCAGCAGCTTATCGCCAGGGGTGACTGAAGCTTTCTTT. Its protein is CASSLSPGVTEAFF.

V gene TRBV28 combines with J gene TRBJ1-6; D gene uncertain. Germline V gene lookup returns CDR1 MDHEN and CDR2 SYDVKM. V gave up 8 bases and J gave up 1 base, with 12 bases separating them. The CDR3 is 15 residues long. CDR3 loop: CASALHGSYNSPLHF. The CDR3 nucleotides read TGTGCCAGCGCGCTCCACGGTTCCTATAATTCACCCCTCCACTTT.

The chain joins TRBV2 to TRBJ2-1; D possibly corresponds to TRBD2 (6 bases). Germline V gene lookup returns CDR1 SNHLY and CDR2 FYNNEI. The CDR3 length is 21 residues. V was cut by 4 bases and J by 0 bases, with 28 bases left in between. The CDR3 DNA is TGTGCCAGCAGTGCGACTCTTAGCCCCGTTCCTCAGGAGGGCTCCTACAATGAGCAGTTCTTC. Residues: CASSATLSPVPQEGSYNEQFF.

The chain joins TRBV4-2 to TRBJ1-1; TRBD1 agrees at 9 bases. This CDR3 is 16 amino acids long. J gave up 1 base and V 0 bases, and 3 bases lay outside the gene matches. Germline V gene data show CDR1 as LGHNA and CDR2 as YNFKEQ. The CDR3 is CASSQDTGGGNTEAFF. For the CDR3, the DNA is TGTGCCAGCAGCCAAGATACAGGGGGCGGGAACACTGAAGCTTTCTTT.

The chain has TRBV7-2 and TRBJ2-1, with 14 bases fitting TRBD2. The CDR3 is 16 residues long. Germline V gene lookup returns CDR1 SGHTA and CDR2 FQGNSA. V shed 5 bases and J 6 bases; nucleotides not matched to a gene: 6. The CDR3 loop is CASSLYGTSGSNEQFF. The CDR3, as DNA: TGTGCCAGCAGCCTGTACGGGACTAGCGGGAGCAATGAGCAGTTCTTC.

CDR3: CASTSAGFSYNEQFF. CDR3 in DNA: TGTGCCAGCACGTCGGCGGGATTTTCCTACAATGAGCAGTTCTTC. The chain joins TRBV6-5 to TRBJ2-1; possibly TRBD2 for D (6 bases). Germline CDR1 is MNHEY and CDR2 is SVGAGI. With 7 bases removed from V and 1 base from J, the gap between germline ends came to 14 bases. This CDR3 region has 15 residues.